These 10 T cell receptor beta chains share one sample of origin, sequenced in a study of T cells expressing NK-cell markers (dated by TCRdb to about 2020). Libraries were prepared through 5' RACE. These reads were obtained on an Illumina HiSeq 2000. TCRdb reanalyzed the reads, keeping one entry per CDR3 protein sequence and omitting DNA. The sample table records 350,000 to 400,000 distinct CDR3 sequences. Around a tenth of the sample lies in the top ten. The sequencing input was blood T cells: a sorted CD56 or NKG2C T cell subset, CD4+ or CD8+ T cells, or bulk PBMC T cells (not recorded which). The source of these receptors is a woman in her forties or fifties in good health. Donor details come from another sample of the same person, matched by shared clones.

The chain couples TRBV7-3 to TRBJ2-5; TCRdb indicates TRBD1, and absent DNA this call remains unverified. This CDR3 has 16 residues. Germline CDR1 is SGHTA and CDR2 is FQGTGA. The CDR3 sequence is CASSLAAAGARETQYF.

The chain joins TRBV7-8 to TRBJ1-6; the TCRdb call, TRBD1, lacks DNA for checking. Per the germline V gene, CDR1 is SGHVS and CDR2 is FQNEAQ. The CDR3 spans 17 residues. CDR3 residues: CASSSDRESSYNSPLHF. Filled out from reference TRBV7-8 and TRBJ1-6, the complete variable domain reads GAGVSQSPRYKVAKRGQDVALRCDPISGHVSLFWYQQALGQGPEFLTYFQNEAQLDKSGLPSDRFFAERPEGSVSTLKIQRTQQEDSAVYLCASSSDRESSYNSPLHFGNGTRLTVT.

CDR3 sequence: CASSFVGRGLAGDFEQYF. V usage is TRBV7-9 and J usage is TRBJ2-7; with no DNA, the TCRdb D assignment of TRBD1 cannot be verified. The length of the CDR3 is 18 residues. The V gene's germline CDR1 is SEHNR and CDR2 FQNEAQ (reference sequence). Based on the CDR3 plus reference TRBV7-9 and TRBJ2-7, the full variable domain is DTGVSQNPRHKITKRGQNVTFRCDPISEHNRLYWYRQTLGQGPEFLTYFQNEAQLEKSRLLSDRFSAERPKGSFSTLEIQRTEQGDSAMYLCASSFVGRGLAGDFEQYFGPGTRLTVT.

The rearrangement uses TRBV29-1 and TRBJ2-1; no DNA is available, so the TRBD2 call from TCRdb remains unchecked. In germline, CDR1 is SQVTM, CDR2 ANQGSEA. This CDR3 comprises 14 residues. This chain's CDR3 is CSVQLADPFHEQFF.

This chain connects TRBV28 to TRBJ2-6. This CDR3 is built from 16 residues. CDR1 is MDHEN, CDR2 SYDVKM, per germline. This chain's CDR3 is CASSLWVASGANVLTF. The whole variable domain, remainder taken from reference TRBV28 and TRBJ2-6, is DVKVTQSSRYLVKRTGEKVFLECVQDMDHENMFWYRQDPGLGLRLIYFSYDVKMKEKGDIPEGYSVSREKKERFSLILESASTNQTSMYLCASSLWVASGANVLTFGAGSRLTVL.

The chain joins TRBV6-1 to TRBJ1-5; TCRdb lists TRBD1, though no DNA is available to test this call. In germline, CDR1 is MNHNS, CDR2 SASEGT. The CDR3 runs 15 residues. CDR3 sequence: CASSLSQGSGQPQHF.

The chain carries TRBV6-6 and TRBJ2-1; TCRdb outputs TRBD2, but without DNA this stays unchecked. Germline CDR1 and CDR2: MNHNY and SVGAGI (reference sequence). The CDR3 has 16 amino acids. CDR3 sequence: CASSPQTSGSGNEQFF.

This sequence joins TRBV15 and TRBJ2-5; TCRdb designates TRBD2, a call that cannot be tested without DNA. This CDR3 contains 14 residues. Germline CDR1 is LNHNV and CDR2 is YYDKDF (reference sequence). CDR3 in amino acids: CATSPPGGLETQYF.

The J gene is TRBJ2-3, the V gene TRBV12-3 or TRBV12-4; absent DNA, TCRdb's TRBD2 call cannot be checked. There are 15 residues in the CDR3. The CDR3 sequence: CASSLVAGSPDTQYF.

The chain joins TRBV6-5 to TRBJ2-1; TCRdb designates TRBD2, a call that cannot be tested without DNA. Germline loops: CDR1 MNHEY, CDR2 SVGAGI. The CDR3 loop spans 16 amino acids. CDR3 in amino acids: CASSILSVAGYNEQFF.